This record concerns one T cell receptor beta chain sequence. This sample is drawn from a study of blood T cell repertoires in COVID-19. Across the study: The study drew acute and convalescent COVID-19 samples from the United States, Italy and Spain. In each case, the material was cDNA or gDNA derived from T cells, B-cell-depleted T cells, or PBMCs.

The germline gives CDR1 MNHEY, CDR2 SVGEGT. The CDR3 runs to 16 residues. V dropped 4 bases and J dropped 5 bases, with 18 bases sitting between them. Original analysis: Estimated nucleated cell counts came from reference gene primer amplification. Profiling relied on immunoSEQ multiplex PCR, and the TCRdb table lists in-frame clones only, not all of them. V, J and clone size are taken as reported in that table, and D and trimming were inferred from the DNA itself. The sample contains a few hundred thousand clones, 75% to 90% of which appear only once. The genes are TRBV6-2 or TRBV6-3 and TRBJ1-5; the D is unclear. Sequencing was performed on peripheral blood. This sequence was found in a man aged 18 to 30 with active or convalescent COVID-19. The CDR3 reads CASSFVRVLNYQPQHF. The DNA for the CDR3 is TGTGCCAGCAGTTTTGTTCGGGTTTTGAACTATCAGCCCCAGCATTTT.